This T cell receptor (beta chain) was profiled in a study of control samples from healthy donors and cancer patients (TCRdb year 2020). With regard to this clone: Its antigen specificity is not known. Base qualities were left out, and no much larger clone turns up one base away.

Trimming costs V 0 bases and J 4 bases, and their ends lie 7 bases apart. From cysteine to phenylalanine, the CDR3 is 14 amino acids long. The only DNA kept is the CDR3, 42 bases in frame from the first base. As encoded in the germline V gene, CDR1 is MNHEY while CDR2 is SVGEGT. Receptors were amplified or captured by the immunoSEQ multiplex PCR assay. Drawn from immuneACCESS, this table holds only the in-frame rearrangements with V and J called that TCRdb kept. Clones are partly lost; checked studies trace under half to an unresolved V gene and leave the rest unexplained. The sample table holds roughly 130,000 clones, of which around 93% were seen once. Around 8.1% of the sample lies in the top ten.

The chain employs TRBV6-2 or TRBV6-3 and TRBJ1-3; no D gene call is confident. This receptor was identified in a man between 18 and 35 years old in good health. The material sequenced was blood. The encoded CDR3 is CASSYSLRGNTIYF. The sequenced DNA is TGTGCCAGCAGTTACTCGCTTCGGGGAAACACCATATATTTT.